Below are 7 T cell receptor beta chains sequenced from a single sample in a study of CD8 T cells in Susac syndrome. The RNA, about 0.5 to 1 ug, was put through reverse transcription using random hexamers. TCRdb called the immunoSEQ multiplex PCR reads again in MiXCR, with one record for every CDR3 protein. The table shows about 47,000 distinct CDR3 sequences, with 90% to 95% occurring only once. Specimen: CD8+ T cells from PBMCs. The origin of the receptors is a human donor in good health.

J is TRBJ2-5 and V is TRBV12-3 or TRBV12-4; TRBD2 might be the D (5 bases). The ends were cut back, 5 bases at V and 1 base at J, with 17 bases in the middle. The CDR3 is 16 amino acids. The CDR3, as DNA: TGTGCCAGCAGTCCCGTGTCGTCGAGGGTCCAAGAGACCCAGTACTTC. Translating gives CASSPVSSRVQETQYF.

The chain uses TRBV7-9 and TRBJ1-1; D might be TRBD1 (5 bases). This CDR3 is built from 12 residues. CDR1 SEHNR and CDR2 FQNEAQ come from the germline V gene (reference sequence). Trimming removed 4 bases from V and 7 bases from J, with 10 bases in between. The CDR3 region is CASSWGDGEAFF. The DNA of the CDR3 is TGTGCCAGCAGCTGGGGGGACGGTGAAGCTTTCTTT.

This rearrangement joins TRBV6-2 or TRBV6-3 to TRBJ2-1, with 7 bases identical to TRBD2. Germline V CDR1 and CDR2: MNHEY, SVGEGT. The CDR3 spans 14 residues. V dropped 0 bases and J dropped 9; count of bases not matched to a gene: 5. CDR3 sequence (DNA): TGTGCCAGCAGTTACTCCTTCTCGGGGGGTGAGCAGTTCTTC. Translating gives CASSYSFSGGEQFF.

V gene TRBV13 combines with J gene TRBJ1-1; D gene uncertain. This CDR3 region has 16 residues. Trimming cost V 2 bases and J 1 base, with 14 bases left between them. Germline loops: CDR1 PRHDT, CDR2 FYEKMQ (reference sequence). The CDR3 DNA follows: TGTGCCAGCAGCTTATTCAGCGGAGGCGGGAACACTGAAGCTTTCTTT. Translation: CASSLFSGGGNTEAFF.

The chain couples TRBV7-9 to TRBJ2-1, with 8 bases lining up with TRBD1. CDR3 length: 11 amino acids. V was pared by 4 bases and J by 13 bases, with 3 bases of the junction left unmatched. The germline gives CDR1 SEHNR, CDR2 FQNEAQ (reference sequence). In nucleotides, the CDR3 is TGTGCCAGCAGCTCTGACAGGGGACAGTTCTTC. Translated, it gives CASSSDRGQFF.

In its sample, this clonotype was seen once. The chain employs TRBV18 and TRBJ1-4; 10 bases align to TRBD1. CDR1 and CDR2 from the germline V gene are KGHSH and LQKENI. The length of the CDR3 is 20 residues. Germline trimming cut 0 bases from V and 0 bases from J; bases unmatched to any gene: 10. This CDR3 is CASSPPLTGGYFATNEKLFF. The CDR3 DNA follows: TGTGCCAGCTCACCACCGCTGACAGGGGGCTACTTCGCAACTAATGAAAAACTGTTTTTT.

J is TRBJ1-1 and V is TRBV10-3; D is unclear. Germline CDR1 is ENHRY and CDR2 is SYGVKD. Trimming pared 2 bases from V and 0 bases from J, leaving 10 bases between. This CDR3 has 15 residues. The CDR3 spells CAISEISEMNTEAFF. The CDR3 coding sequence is TGTGCCATCAGTGAGATATCAGAAATGAACACTGAAGCTTTCTTT.